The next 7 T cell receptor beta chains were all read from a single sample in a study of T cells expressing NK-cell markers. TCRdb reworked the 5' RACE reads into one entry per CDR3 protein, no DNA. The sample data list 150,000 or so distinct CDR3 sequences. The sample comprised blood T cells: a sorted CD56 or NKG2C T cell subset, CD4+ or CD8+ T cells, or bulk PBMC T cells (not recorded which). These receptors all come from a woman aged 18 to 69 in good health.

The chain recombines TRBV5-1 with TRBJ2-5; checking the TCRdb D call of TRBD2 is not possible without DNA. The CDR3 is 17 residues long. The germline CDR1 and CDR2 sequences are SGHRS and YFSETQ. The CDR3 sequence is CASSPGLAGGPGETQYF.

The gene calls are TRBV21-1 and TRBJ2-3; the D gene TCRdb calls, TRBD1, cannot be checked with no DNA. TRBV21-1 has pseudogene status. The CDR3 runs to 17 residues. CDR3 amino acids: CASSKVNRTPSTDTQYF.

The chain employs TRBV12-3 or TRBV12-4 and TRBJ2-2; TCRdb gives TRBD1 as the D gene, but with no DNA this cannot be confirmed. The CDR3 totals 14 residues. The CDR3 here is CASSFRGAIGELFF.

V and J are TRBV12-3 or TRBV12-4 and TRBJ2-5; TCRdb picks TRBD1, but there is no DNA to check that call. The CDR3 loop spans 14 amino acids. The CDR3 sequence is CASSPRGGVETQYF.

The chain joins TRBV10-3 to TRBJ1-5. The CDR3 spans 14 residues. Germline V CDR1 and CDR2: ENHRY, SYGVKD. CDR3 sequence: CAISEDIANQPQHF.

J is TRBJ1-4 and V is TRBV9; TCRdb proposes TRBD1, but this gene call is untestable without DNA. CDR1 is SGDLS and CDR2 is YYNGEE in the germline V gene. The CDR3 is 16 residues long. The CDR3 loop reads CASSVGDRATNEKLFF.

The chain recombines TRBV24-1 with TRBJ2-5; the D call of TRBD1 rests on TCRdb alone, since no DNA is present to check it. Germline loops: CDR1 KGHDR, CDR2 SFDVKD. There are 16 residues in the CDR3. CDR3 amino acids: CATSGAGTSSQETQYF.